The subject of this entry is one T cell receptor (beta chain). Only in-frame clones appear in the TCRdb table, and some are missing; sequencing was by immunoSEQ multiplex PCR. The profile shows about 94,000 clones, 90% to 95% of them singletons. This CDR3 is built from 15 residues. V trimming: 7 bases; J trimming: 4 bases; junction bases outside the gene matches: 11. Germline CDR1 SQVTM, CDR2 ANQGSEA. This entry is derived from a study of Tregs in tolerant kidney transplant recipients. Study overall: Recipients received nonmyeloablative bone marrow transplants from related graft donors, with transient mixed chimerism.

Sequenced here: CD4+ T cells from blood, sampled before the transplant. The clonotype was recovered from a human donor who received a combined kidney and bone marrow transplant. The V gene is TRBV29-1, the J gene TRBJ2-2; 8 nucleotides agree with TRBD2. The CDR3 DNA reads TGCAGCGCGTTAGCGGGACGTCCATCCACCGGGGAGCTGTTTTTT. This sequence encodes CSALAGRPSTGELFF.